This TCR beta chain is from a study of blood T cells in healthy people across ages. With each sample, at least 5 micrograms of total RNA were extracted. Whole-study results and caveats: Total diversity from one million sequenced T cells was likely underestimated.

A J-beta primer mix and a sample-barcoded 5' primer were used in a second PCR of about 7 to 12 cycles. TCRdb re-derived calls from the 5' RACE reads in MiXCR, one entry per CDR3 protein. The sample shows roughly 1,700,000 distinct CDR3 sequences, roughly 28% of them seen only once. This clonotype was seen more than once but under ten times. Its antigen is unidentified. The receptor comes from a woman aged 25-40 years in good health. Input material: blood.

CDR3 DNA sequence: TGTGCCAGCAGCCGCCCGGGACAGTTAGCCTACGAGCAGTACTTC. Amino acid sequence: CASSRPGQLAYEQYF. The V call is TRBV3-1, the J call TRBJ2-7, with 7 bases that match TRBD1. Germline CDR1 is LGHDT and CDR2 is YNNKEL (reference sequence). J was trimmed by 2 bases and V by 4 bases; bases with no gene match: 8. The length of the CDR3 is 15 residues.